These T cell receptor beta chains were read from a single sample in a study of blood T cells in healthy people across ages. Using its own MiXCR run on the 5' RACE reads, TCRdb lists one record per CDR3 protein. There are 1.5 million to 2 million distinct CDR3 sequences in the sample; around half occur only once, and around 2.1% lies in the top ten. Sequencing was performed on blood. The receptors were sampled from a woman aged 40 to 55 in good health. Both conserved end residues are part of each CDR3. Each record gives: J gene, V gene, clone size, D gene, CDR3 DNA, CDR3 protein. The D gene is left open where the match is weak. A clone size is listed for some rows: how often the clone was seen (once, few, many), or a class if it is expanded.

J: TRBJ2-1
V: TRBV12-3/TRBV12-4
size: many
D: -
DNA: TGTGCCAGCAGTTCTCTATACAATGAGCAGTTCTTC
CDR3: CASSSLYNEQFF

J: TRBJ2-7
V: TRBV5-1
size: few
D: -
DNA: TGCGCCAGCAGCTTCGACATTCCCTACGAGCAGTACTTC
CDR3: CASSFDIPYEQYF

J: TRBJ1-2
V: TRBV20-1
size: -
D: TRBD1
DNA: TGCAGTGCTAGAGACGAAAAGACAGGGTGGAGCGGCTACACCTTC
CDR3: CSARDEKTGWSGYTF

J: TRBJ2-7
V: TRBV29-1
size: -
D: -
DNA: TGCAGCGTTGGACGAGCCACCTCCTACGAGCAGTACTTC
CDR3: CSVGRATSYEQYF

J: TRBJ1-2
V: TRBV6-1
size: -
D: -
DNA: TGTGCCAGCAGTGAAGCAACTAAGAACTATGGCTACACCTTC
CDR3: CASSEATKNYGYTF

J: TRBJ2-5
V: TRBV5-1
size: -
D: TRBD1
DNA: TGCGTCAGCAGCCATCGGACAGGGGGCGAGAAGACCCAGTACTTC
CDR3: CVSSHRTGGEKTQYF

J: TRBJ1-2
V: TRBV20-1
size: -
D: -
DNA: TGCAGTGTTCCCCAGCCCGGGGGCCCTGGCTACACCTTC
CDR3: CSVPQPGGPGYTF

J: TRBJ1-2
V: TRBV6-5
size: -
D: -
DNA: TGTGCCAGCCGCCAAGGAGGGGGGGGCTACACCTTC
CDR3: CASRQGGGGYTF

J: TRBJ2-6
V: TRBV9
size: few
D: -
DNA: TGTGCCAGCAGCGTAGCTGCCCCCAGGTTATCTGGGGCCAACGTCCTGACTTTC
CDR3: CASSVAAPRLSGANVLTF

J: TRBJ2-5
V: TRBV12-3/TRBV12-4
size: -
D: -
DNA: TGTGCCAGCAGCCCATCGGGCAGGGGGGGCCAAGAGACCCAGTACTTC
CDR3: CASSPSGRGGQETQYF

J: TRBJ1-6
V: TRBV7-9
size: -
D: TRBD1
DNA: TGTGCCAGCAGCGAGGGGGCAGCTTATAATTCACCCCTCCACTTT
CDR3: CASSEGAAYNSPLHF

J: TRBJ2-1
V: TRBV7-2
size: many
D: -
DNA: TGTGCCAGCAGCTTAGGCCAGGGTAGGAGTGAGCAGTTCTTC
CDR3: CASSLGQGRSEQFF

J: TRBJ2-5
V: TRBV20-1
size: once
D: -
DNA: TGCGCAACCGGGACCCTTAATGAGCAGTACTTC
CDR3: CATGTLNEQYF

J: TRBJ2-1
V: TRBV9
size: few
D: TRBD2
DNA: TGTGCCAGCAGCGACCGCGTTCTCCTAGCGGGGGAGAACTACAATGAGCAGTTCTTC
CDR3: CASSDRVLLAGENYNEQFF

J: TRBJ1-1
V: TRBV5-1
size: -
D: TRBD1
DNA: TGCGCCAGCAGCTTGAGGGCGGGACAGGGCACTGAAGCTTTCTTT
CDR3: CASSLRAGQGTEAFF

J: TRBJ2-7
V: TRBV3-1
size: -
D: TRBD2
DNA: TGTGCCAGCAGCCAAGTGGCGGGGGTAGGACGTCCCTACAATGAGCAGTACTTC
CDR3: CASSQVAGVGRPYNEQYF

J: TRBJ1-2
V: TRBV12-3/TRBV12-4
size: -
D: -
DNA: TGTGCCAGCAATCTACAGGGATCCTATGGCTACACCTTC
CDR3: CASNLQGSYGYTF

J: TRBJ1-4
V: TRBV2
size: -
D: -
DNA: TGTGCCAGCACTGACAGCCCCAATGAAAAACTGTTTTTT
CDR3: CASTDSPNEKLFF

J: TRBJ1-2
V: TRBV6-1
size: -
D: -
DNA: TGTGCCAGCAGGCGGACTCAAGCTCTCTATGGCTACACCTTC
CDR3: CASRRTQALYGYTF

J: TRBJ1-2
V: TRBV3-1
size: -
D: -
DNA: TGTGCCAGCAGCAAAGGGAACTTACCCTACTATGGCTACACCTTC
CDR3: CASSKGNLPYYGYTF

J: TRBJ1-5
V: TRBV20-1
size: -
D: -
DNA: TGCAGTGCTAGACCCGGGAGATATCAGCCCCAGCATTTT
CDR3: CSARPGRYQPQHF

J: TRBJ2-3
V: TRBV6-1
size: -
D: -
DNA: TGTGCCAGCAGTGAAGCGCCTGACGACTACACAGATACGCAGTATTTT
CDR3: CASSEAPDDYTDTQYF

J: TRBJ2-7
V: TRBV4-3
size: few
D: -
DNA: TGCGCCAGCAGCCAAGTAGCCGAGAGCTCCTACGAGCAGTACTTC
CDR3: CASSQVAESSYEQYF

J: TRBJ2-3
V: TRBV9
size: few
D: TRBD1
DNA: TGTGCCAGCAGCCAGACGACAGGGGTCGGCACAGATACGCAGTATTTT
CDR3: CASSQTTGVGTDTQYF

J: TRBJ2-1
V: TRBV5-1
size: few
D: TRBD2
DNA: TGCGCCAGCAGCAGCCTCCTAGCGGGGGGGCGGCATGAGCAGTTCTTC
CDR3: CASSSLLAGGRHEQFF

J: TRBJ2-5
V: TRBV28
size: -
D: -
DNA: TGTGCCACCATCTTCCAAGAGACCCAGTACTTC
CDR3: CATIFQETQYF

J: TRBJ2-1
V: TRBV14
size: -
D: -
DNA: TGTGCCAACAGCCAAAGAGGCGTAGGCTCCTACAATGAGCAGTTCTTC
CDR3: CANSQRGVGSYNEQFF

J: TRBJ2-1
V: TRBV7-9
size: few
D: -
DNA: TGTGCCAGCAGCACCTTACAGGCGAGCTCCTACAATGAGCAGTTCTTC
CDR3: CASSTLQASSYNEQFF

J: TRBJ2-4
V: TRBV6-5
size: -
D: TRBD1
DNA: TGTGCCAGCAGTTTGACAGGGATGGGGGCCAAAAACATTCAGTACTTC
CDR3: CASSLTGMGAKNIQYF

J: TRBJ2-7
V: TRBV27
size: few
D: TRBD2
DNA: TGTGCCAGCAGTCAGACTCCAGTTAGCGGGGGTTCCTACGAGCAGTACTTC
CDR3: CASSQTPVSGGSYEQYF

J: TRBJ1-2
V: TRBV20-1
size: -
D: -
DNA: TGCAGTGCTAGAGATTCAGGGAGCCCCTATGGCTACACCTTC
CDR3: CSARDSGSPYGYTF

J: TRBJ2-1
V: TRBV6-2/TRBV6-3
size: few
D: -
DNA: TGTGCCAGCCGTTCGTATAGCTCCTACAATGAGCAGTTCTTC
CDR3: CASRSYSSYNEQFF

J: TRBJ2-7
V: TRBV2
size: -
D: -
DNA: TGTGCCAGCAGTGCGGAGTCAGGGTTGGCCTACGAGCAGTACTTC
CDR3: CASSAESGLAYEQYF

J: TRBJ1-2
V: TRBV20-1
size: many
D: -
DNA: TGCAGTGCTAGAGATCAACGTGGGGTTTACACCTTC
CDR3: CSARDQRGVYTF

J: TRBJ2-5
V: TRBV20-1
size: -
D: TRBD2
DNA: TGCAGTGCTAGACCGTGGACTAGCGGGGGCAGCCAAGAGACCCAGTACTTC
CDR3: CSARPWTSGGSQETQYF

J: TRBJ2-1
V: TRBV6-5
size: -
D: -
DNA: TGTGCCAGCAGTTACTCCCGACTTGGCGGGGACTACAATGAGCAGTTCTTC
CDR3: CASSYSRLGGDYNEQFF

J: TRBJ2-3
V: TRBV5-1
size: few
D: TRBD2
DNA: TGTGCCAGCAGCTTAGGTCGGGGGGGGGGAGATACGCAGTATTTT
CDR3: CASSLGRGGGDTQYF

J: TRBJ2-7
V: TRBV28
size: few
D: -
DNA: TGTGCCAGCAGTTCCGGGCCCTGGGGTCACGAGCAGTACTTC
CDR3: CASSSGPWGHEQYF

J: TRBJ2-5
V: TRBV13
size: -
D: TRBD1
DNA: TGTGCCAGCAGCTTAGGCCTTGGGACAGGGACTGAAGAGACCCAGTACTTC
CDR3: CASSLGLGTGTEETQYF

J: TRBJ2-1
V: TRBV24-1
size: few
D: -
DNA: TGTGCCACCAGTGACTTCCGAACAGGCAATGAGCAGTTCTTC
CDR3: CATSDFRTGNEQFF

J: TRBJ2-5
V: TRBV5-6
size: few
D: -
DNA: TGTGCCAGCAGCGGGTGGACAGAGCAAGAGACCCAGTACTTC
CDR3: CASSGWTEQETQYF

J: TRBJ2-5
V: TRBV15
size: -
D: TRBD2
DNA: TGTGCCACCAGCAGATGGACTAGCGGGGGGCAAGAGACCCAGTACTTC
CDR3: CATSRWTSGGQETQYF

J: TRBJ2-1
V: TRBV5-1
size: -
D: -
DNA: TGCGCCAGCAGCTTGGTCCCAGGGCGGAATGAGCAGTTCTTC
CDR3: CASSLVPGRNEQFF

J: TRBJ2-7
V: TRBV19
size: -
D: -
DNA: TGTGCCAGTAGCGTCAGCGGGGACAGCTCCTACGAGCAGTACTTC
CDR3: CASSVSGDSSYEQYF

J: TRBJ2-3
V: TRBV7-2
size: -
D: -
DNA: TGTGCCAGCAGCTTTCCCGAGGGGGGGAGGGATACGCAGTATTTT
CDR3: CASSFPEGGRDTQYF